Shown below are 27 T cell receptor beta chains from a single sample sequenced in a study of human T cells and chemical hapten exposure. Time point meaning: pre-sensitization, week 0. Specified treatment: therapeutic diphenylcyclopropenone sensitization with weekly scalp DPC. TCRdb re-called the RACE reads with MiXCR, one entry per CDR3 protein. The repertoire holds 150,000 to 200,000 distinct CDR3 sequences, around 30% seen once, with nearly 3% in the top ten. The specimen comprised whole blood, sampled in connection with sensitization to the hapten diphenylcyclopropenone (DPC). These TCRs come from a woman in her thirties with alopecia areata. Some clones in this sample may be carry-over from other donors' samples.

The chain employs TRBV5-1 and TRBJ2-7; 9 bases are shared with TRBD1. CDR3 length equals 12 residues. V shed 4 bases, J shed 6 bases, and the junction held 2 bases outside the gene matches. Per the germline V gene, CDR1 is SGHRS and CDR2 is YFSETQ. CDR3 loop: CASSRDRAEQYF. The CDR3 DNA is TGCGCCAGCAGCAGGGACAGGGCCGAGCAGTACTTC.

This clonotype was seen a handful of times. J is TRBJ2-3 and V is TRBV7-9; D gene unclear. Per germline, CDR1 SEHNR and CDR2 FQNEAQ (reference sequence). With 1 base removed from V and 0 bases from J, the gap between germline ends came to 8 bases. The CDR3 is 15 amino acids. Here the CDR3 DNA reads TGTGCCAGCAGCTTAGTTCTGGGAAGCACAGATACGCAGTATTTT. Protein: CASSLVLGSTDTQYF.

This clonotype appeared many times. The chain uses TRBV5-6 and TRBJ1-3, with 8 bases aligning to TRBD1. CDR3 size: 17 residues. After removal of 1 base from V and 4 bases from J, the junction contained 10 bases not matched to a gene. Germline V gene lookup returns CDR1 SGHDT and CDR2 YYEEEE. The CDR3 sequence: CASSLPEDRVLGNTIYF. The CDR3 nucleotides are TGTGCCAGCAGCTTGCCAGAGGACAGGGTTCTGGGAAACACCATATATTTT.

The CDR3 DNA follows: TGCGCCAGCAGCCAAGATGTAGCGGGAGAAGAGACCCAGTACTTC. It is translated as CASSQDVAGEETQYF. V usage is TRBV4-3 and J usage is TRBJ2-5, with 9 bases matching TRBD2. CDR1 is LGHNA and CDR2 is YSLEER in the germline V gene. The V and J ends lost 0 bases and 3 bases, in that order; junction bases with no gene match: 2. CDR3 length: 15 amino acids.

J is TRBJ1-4 and V is TRBV2; D is unresolved. The CDR3 runs 14 residues. Germline CDR1 and CDR2: SNHLY and FYNNEI. V dropped 6 bases and J dropped 4 bases, with 12 bases sitting between them. The CDR3 loop reads CASSRIRLNEKLFF. CDR3 coding DNA: TGTGCCAGCAGCAGAATACGTCTTAATGAAAAACTGTTTTTT. The whole variable domain, filled in from reference TRBV2 and TRBJ1-4, reads EPEVTQTPSHQVTQMGQEVILRCVPISNHLYFYWYRQILGQKVEFLVSFYNNEISEKSEIFDDQFSVERPDGSNFTLKIRSTKLEDSAMYFCASSRIRLNEKLFFGSGTQLSVL.

The V gene is TRBV7-9, the J gene TRBJ2-7; D is possibly TRBD1 (6 bases). The CDR3 runs 14 residues. Germline V gene lookup returns CDR1 SEHNR and CDR2 FQNEAQ (reference sequence). V lost 5 bases and J lost 2, with 13 bases in between. CDR3 nucleotide sequence: TGTGCCAGCAGCCGGACACAGGGAGCCTACGAGCAGTACTTC. It yields the protein CASSRTQGAYEQYF. Full variable domain (remainder filled in from reference TRBV7-9 and TRBJ2-7): DTGVSQNPRHKITKRGQNVTFRCDPISEHNRLYWYRQTLGQGPEFLTYFQNEAQLEKSRLLSDRFSAERPKGSFSTLEIQRTEQGDSAMYLCASSRTQGAYEQYFGPGTRLTVT.

The CDR3 nucleotides are TGTGCCAGCAGTAGAGGGGGGACTTTGAGCTCTGGAAACACCATATATTTT. Its protein product is CASSRGGTLSSGNTIYF. The chain combines TRBV7-2 with TRBJ1-3, with D maybe TRBD1 (6 bases). This CDR3 contains 17 residues. V was clipped by 6 bases and J by 0 bases, with 18 bases between them. Germline V lookup: CDR1 SGHTA, CDR2 FQGNSA.

This clonotype has only a few counts. This chain connects TRBV5-1 to TRBJ2-2; D call uncertain. The V end was cut by 4 bases, the J end by 3 bases, with 7 bases between. The CDR3 has 13 amino acids. Germline values: CDR1 SGHRS, CDR2 YFSETQ. CDR3 in amino acids: CASSPGDTGELFF. The DNA of the CDR3 is TGCGCCAGCAGCCCTGGGGACACCGGGGAGCTGTTTTTT.

The chain is built from TRBV28 and TRBJ1-5; D not resolved. The CDR3 sequence is 14 residues long. V was cut by 6 bases and J by 0 bases, with 9 bases left in between. CDR1 and CDR2 from the germline V gene are MDHEN and SYDVKM. The CDR3, as DNA: TGTGCCAGCAGGCCAGAATTTAGCAATCAGCCCCAGCATTTT. This codes for CASRPEFSNQPQHF.

This sequence joins TRBV4-3 and TRBJ1-5; 9 bases are shared with TRBD1. Germline assignment: CDR1 LGHNA and CDR2 YSLEER. Germline trimming cut 0 bases from V and 0 bases from J; bases unmatched to any gene: 18. The CDR3 contains 22 residues. The CDR3 protein is CASSQELVPGQGNIYSNQPQHF. The CDR3 nucleotides read TGCGCCAGCAGCCAAGAGTTAGTCCCGGGACAGGGAAATATATATAGCAATCAGCCCCAGCATTTT.

The chain joins TRBV5-1 to TRBJ2-1; D possibly corresponds to TRBD2 (6 bases). Germline values: CDR1 SGHRS, CDR2 YFSETQ. Trimming pared 4 bases from V and 7 bases from J, leaving 15 bases between. The CDR3 has 14 residues. The chain's CDR3 is CASSTQTGTNEQFF. CDR3 nucleotides: TGCGCCAGCAGCACCCAGACCGGGACTAATGAGCAGTTCTTC.

This clonotype was recorded only once. V and J are TRBV12-3 or TRBV12-4 and TRBJ2-2; TRBD1 agrees at 10 bases. CDR3 length: 15 amino acids. With 4 bases clipped from V and 4 bases from J, the junction kept 3 bases outside the gene matches. The DNA for the CDR3 is TGTGCCAGCAGTTGGACAGGGGGACTCACCGGGGAGCTGTTTTTT. As protein: CASSWTGGLTGELFF.

The sample holds one count of this clonotype. This chain connects TRBV7-2 to TRBJ2-3; 16 nucleotides line up with TRBD2. The CDR3 consists of 17 residues. Trimming took 3 bases from V and 4 from J; bases not matched to a gene: 4. Germline CDR1 is SGHTA and CDR2 is FQGNSA. DNA for the CDR3: TGTGCCAGCAGCTTGGGACTAGCGGGGGGGAGAGCAGATACGCAGTATTTT. Translation gives CASSLGLAGGRADTQYF.

The chain is built from TRBV6-2 or TRBV6-3 and TRBJ1-5, with D perhaps TRBD1 (5 bases). Trimming shortened V by 6 bases and J by 6 bases, and 9 bases separated the two germline ends. Germline CDR1 reads MNHEY; CDR2 reads SVGEGT. This CDR3 has 12 amino acids. DNA of the CDR3: TGTGCCAGCAGACAGGAAGGTCAGCCCCAGCATTTT. Protein: CASRQEGQPQHF.

The chain links TRBV29-1 to TRBJ2-3; D unclear. The CDR3 length is 11 residues. Between the trimmed V and J ends, which lost 8 bases and 0 bases, there was a span of 6 bases. CDR1 SQVTM and CDR2 ANQGSEA come from the germline V gene. DNA for the CDR3: TGCAGCATTATAAGCACAGATACGCAGTATTTT. Residues: CSIISTDTQYF.

The genes are TRBV5-6 and TRBJ1-6; D is unresolved. This CDR3 is built from 13 residues. In germline, CDR1 is SGHDT, CDR2 YYEEEE. With 2 bases removed from V and 9 bases from J, the gap between germline ends came to 9 bases. The CDR3 is CASSFSVSSPLHF. As DNA, the CDR3 is TGTGCCAGCAGCTTCAGCGTTTCTTCACCCCTCCACTTT.

This clonotype was picked up a small number of times. This chain joins TRBV7-2 and TRBJ2-2, with 10 bases identical to TRBD2. The CDR3 length is 16 residues. With 5 bases clipped from V and 0 bases from J, the junction kept 3 bases outside the gene matches. Germline assignment: CDR1 SGHTA and CDR2 FQGNSA. Here the CDR3 DNA reads TGTGCCAGCAGCCGAACTAGCGGGGCGAACACCGGGGAGCTGTTTTTT. This codes for CASSRTSGANTGELFF.

The CDR3 loop is CAWSGTRLSGTEAFF. For the CDR3, the DNA is TGTGCCTGGAGTGGGACCAGGTTGTCGGGCACTGAAGCTTTCTTT. V and J are TRBV30 and TRBJ1-1; D remains unclear. Trimming cost V 1 base and J 4 bases, with 16 bases left between them. This CDR3 is 15 amino acids long. Germline CDR1 and CDR2: GTSNPN and SVGIG (reference sequence).

This clonotype showed up many times. The chain combines TRBV29-1 with TRBJ2-1; the D is unclear. The CDR3 contains 9 residues. V shed 4 bases and J shed 9 bases, with 4 bases lying between them. Per the germline V gene, CDR1 is SQVTM and CDR2 is ANQGSEA. CDR3 sequence: CSVGSEQFF. The CDR3 region has the DNA TGCAGCGTTGGGAGTGAGCAGTTCTTC.

This clonotype has just one count. The V call is TRBV5-6, the J call TRBJ2-2; D is unresolved. CDR1 is SGHDT, CDR2 YYEEEE, per germline. The CDR3 loop spans 13 amino acids. The V end was cut by 0 bases, the J end by 7 bases, with 7 bases between. CDR3 protein: CASSLVVVGELFF. The CDR3 nucleotides are TGTGCCAGCAGCTTGGTTGTCGTCGGGGAGCTGTTTTTT.

This clonotype was detected only a few times. The rearrangement uses TRBV6-2 or TRBV6-3 and TRBJ1-1; a possible D gene is TRBD1 (6 bases). Per germline, CDR1 MNHEY and CDR2 SVGEGT. V lost 9 bases, J lost 1 base, and 12 bases lay in between. The CDR3 spans 13 residues. In nucleotides, the CDR3 is TGTGCCAGTCTCGACAGGCCGAACACTGAAGCTTTCTTT. This translates into CASLDRPNTEAFF.

This clonotype has just a few counts. This chain links TRBV27 with TRBJ2-7; no reliable D call. Germline CDR1 and CDR2: MNHEY and SMNVEV (reference sequence). CDR3 length equals 13 residues. With 6 bases removed from V and 1 base from J, the gap between germline ends came to 10 bases. The CDR3 DNA reads as TGTGCCAGCAGCCCCCGGATATCCTACGAGCAGTACTTC. It is translated as CASSPRISYEQYF.

This clonotype was found a few times. The chain links TRBV6-5 to TRBJ2-7; D not certain. The CDR3 totals 21 residues. V lost 2 bases and J lost 3, with 32 bases in between. Germline-derived CDR1 and CDR2 are MNHEY and SVGAGI. The CDR3 region is CASSYKRSRSEPYRIVYEQYF. In DNA form, the CDR3 reads TGTGCCAGCAGTTACAAACGGTCTAGGAGTGAACCATACCGCATCGTCTACGAGCAGTACTTC.

This clonotype was detected ten times or more. The gene calls are TRBV20-1 and TRBJ2-1; 8 nucleotides align to TRBD1. The CDR3 is 16 amino acids. The junction had 16 bases not matched to a gene; V was cut back by 5 bases and J by 7 bases. CDR1 and CDR2 (germline): DFQATT, SNEGSKA (reference sequence). CDR3 DNA sequence: TGCAGTGCTCGAAAACCAGGGGGCCACGCGGGGAATGAGCAGTTCTTC. Its protein product is CSARKPGGHAGNEQFF.

The chain combines TRBV2 with TRBJ1-5; 8 positions match TRBD1. The V gene's germline CDR1 is SNHLY and CDR2 FYNNEI. The V and J ends lost 7 bases and 6 bases, in that order; junction bases with no gene match: 5. This CDR3 region has 13 residues. CDR3 DNA sequence: TGTGCCAGCACCCAGGGGGCGAGTCAGCCCCAGCATTTT. This codes for CASTQGASQPQHF.

This clonotype occurred a few times. The V and J genes are TRBV24-1 and TRBJ2-1; 9 nucleotides align to TRBD2. This CDR3 region has 15 residues. Trimming at V came to 6 bases and at J to 4 bases, leaving 6 bases not matched to a gene. CDR1 KGHDR and CDR2 SFDVKD come from the germline V gene. The CDR3 here is CATSKELAGYNEQFF. For the CDR3, the DNA is TGTGCCACCAGTAAGGAGCTAGCGGGATACAATGAGCAGTTCTTC.

The chain carries TRBV21-1 and TRBJ1-1; the DNA was not used to check the table's D call, TRBD1. TRBV21-1 is a pseudogene locus. The length of the CDR3 is 15 residues. The CDR3 region is CASSHYQGLNTEAFF. The CDR3, as DNA: TGTGCCAGCAGCCATTACCAGGGACTGAACACTGAAGCTTTCTTT.